The 26 T cell receptor beta chains reported below all come from one sample, sequenced in a study of T cell clones after liver transplantation. The assay was immunoSEQ multiplex PCR, and TCRdb's table has in-frame clones only and misses some. The sample consists of tens of thousands of clones, about 84% of them appearing once. Sample: CD4+ T cells from blood, taken approximately 3.5 years after liver transplant. These receptors were collected from a human patient who received a liver transplant. Some of the T cells might come from the graft donor.

This chain uses TRBV4-3 with TRBJ1-1; D unresolved. Germline CDR1 is LGHNA and CDR2 is YSLEER. The CDR3 length is 14 residues. Deletions cut 0 bases from V and 4 bases from J, with 9 bases between. CDR3 coding DNA: TGCGCCAGCAGCCAAGAGCCTACCTCCACTGAAGCTTTCTTT. Translating it yields CASSQEPTSTEAFF.

V is TRBV27 and J is TRBJ2-3; 7 bases map to TRBD2. Per the germline V gene, CDR1 is MNHEY and CDR2 is SMNVEV (reference sequence). V was pared by 8 bases and J by 5 bases, with 10 bases of the junction left unmatched. The CDR3 length is 14 residues. This CDR3 is CASAGYSGGDTQYF. As DNA, the CDR3 is TGTGCCAGCGCAGGCTACTCGGGGGGAGATACGCAGTATTTT.

This clone is a singleton in its sample. The genes are TRBV19 and TRBJ2-5, with D maybe TRBD2 (5 bases). Trimming removed 6 bases from V and 2 bases from J, with 10 bases in between. Looked up from germline, CDR1 is LNHDA and CDR2 is SQIVND (reference sequence). The CDR3 contains 13 residues. CDR3 protein: CASSPPGQETQYF. The DNA of the CDR3 is TGTGCCAGTAGCCCTCCGGGGCAAGAGACCCAGTACTTC.

The V and J genes are TRBV5-1 and TRBJ2-1; TRBD2 matches at 7 bases. The V gene's germline CDR1 is SGHRS and CDR2 YFSETQ. The CDR3 is made up of 15 amino acids. V lost 6 bases to trimming and J lost 5 bases; unmatched junction nucleotides: 11. Here the CDR3 reads CASTGRLAGNNEQFF. In DNA, the CDR3 is TGCGCCAGCACCGGAAGACTAGCTGGGAACAATGAGCAGTTCTTC.

The V and J genes are TRBV5-1 and TRBJ2-4, with 11 bases matching TRBD2. Per the germline V gene, CDR1 is SGHRS and CDR2 is YFSETQ. This CDR3 comprises 17 residues. The junction had 12 bases not matched to a gene; V was cut back by 4 bases and J by 6 bases. CDR3 coding DNA: TGCGCCAGCAGCCAAAAACCCGGGACTAGCGGCATAAACATTCAGTACTTC. It encodes CASSQKPGTSGINIQYF.

By frequency in the sample, this clone is medium-sized. The genes are TRBV14 and TRBJ1-2; D not resolved. This CDR3 comprises 15 residues. CDR1 and CDR2 (germline): SGHDN, FVKESK. V shed 3 bases and J shed 0 bases, with 11 bases lying between them. The CDR3 DNA reads TGTGCCAGCAGCCAGGAATTATGGGCTAACTATGGCTACACCTTC. Its protein product is CASSQELWANYGYTF.

J is TRBJ1-3 and V is TRBV28; D not resolved. The germline V gene encodes CDR1 MDHEN and CDR2 SYDVKM. The CDR3 runs 14 residues. The V end was cut by 2 bases, the J end by 2 bases, with 7 bases between. DNA for the CDR3: TGTGCCAGCAGTTTAGGAGGGACTGGAAACACCATATATTTT. Protein: CASSLGGTGNTIYF.

The chain has TRBV7-9 and TRBJ2-3; 11 nucleotides match TRBD2. The CDR3 contains 18 residues. V was pared by 7 bases and J by 4 bases, with 16 bases of the junction left unmatched. Germline V CDR1 and CDR2: SEHNR, FQNEAQ (reference sequence). The DNA of the CDR3 is TGTGCCAGCACTACCTCCCGGCTAGCGGGAGGAATTTCAGATACGCAGTATTTT. It yields the protein CASTTSRLAGGISDTQYF.

The rearrangement links TRBV7-9 to TRBJ1-2; maybe TRBD1 (5 bases). Trimming stripped 6 bases from V and 6 bases from J, with 17 bases between. Germline V gene lookup returns CDR1 SEHNR and CDR2 FQNEAQ (reference sequence). The CDR3 is 14 amino acids. The CDR3 sequence: CASSKQVQGDGYTF. The CDR3 DNA sequence: TGTGCCAGCAGTAAACAGGTCCAAGGGGATGGCTACACCTTC.

The chain couples TRBV7-8 to TRBJ2-3; no firm D call. The CDR3 has 17 residues. Germline CDR1 and CDR2: SGHVS and FQNEAQ. V was pared by 3 bases and J by 4 bases, with 20 bases between. The CDR3 loop is CASSFLGGFLRSDTQYF. The DNA of the CDR3 is TGTGCCAGCAGCTTCCTCGGCGGCTTCCTAAGGTCAGATACGCAGTATTTT.

The chain employs TRBV2 and TRBJ1-4, with 8 positions matching TRBD1. From germline, CDR1 is SNHLY and CDR2 FYNNEI. The CDR3 is 18 amino acids. Trimming removed 6 bases from V and 10 bases from J; junction bases left unmatched: 22. CDR3 region: CASRDTAGTGILLGKLFF. CDR3 DNA: TGTGCCAGCAGAGACACGGCCGGGACAGGCATTTTACTAGGAAAACTGTTTTTT. Together with reference TRBV2 and TRBJ1-4, the CDR3 gives the full variable domain: EPEVTQTPSHQVTQMGQEVILRCVPISNHLYFYWYRQILGQKVEFLVSFYNNEISEKSEIFDDQFSVERPDGSNFTLKIRSTKLEDSAMYFCASRDTAGTGILLGKLFFGSGTQLSVL.

The chain couples TRBV6-5 to TRBJ2-2; D gene uncertain. This CDR3 is 13 amino acids long. CDR1 and CDR2 (germline): MNHEY, SVGAGI. The germline V and J ends were trimmed by 2 bases and 5 bases, with 6 bases remaining between them. The DNA for the CDR3 is TGTGCCAGCAGTTACGACGGTACCGGGGAGCTGTTTTTT. As protein: CASSYDGTGELFF.

This rearrangement joins TRBV2 to TRBJ1-2, with D possibly being TRBD1 (5 bases). The CDR3 spans 13 residues. CDR1 is SNHLY, CDR2 FYNNEI, per germline. V was trimmed by 5 bases and J by 8 bases, leaving 15 bases between them. CDR3 in amino acids: CASSPAPRVGYTF. The CDR3 region has the DNA TGTGCCAGCAGTCCTGCCCCCAGGGTGGGCTACACCTTC. The full variable domain, completed using reference TRBV2 and TRBJ1-2, is EPEVTQTPSHQVTQMGQEVILRCVPISNHLYFYWYRQILGQKVEFLVSFYNNEISEKSEIFDDQFSVERPDGSNFTLKIRSTKLEDSAMYFCASSPAPRVGYTFGSGTRLTVV.

V is TRBV7-2 and J is TRBJ1-3; D is uncertain. Germline V CDR1 and CDR2: SGHTA, FQGNSA. V lost 0 bases and J lost 0, with 9 bases in between. The length of the CDR3 is 16 residues. This CDR3 reads CASSLALTVSGNTIYF. CDR3 nucleotide sequence: TGTGCCAGCAGCTTAGCGCTTACAGTCTCTGGAAACACCATATATTTT.

The rearrangement uses TRBV28 and TRBJ2-3; D may be TRBD2 (5 bases). Germline CDR1 reads MDHEN; CDR2 reads SYDVKM. The ends were cut back, 2 bases at V and 0 bases at J, with 15 bases in the middle. The CDR3 runs to 17 residues. CDR3 protein: CASSLIGLQPSTDTQYF. CDR3 DNA sequence: TGTGCCAGCAGTTTAATAGGACTCCAACCTAGCACAGATACGCAGTATTTT.

The chain is built from TRBV6-6 and TRBJ2-3; 7 positions agree with TRBD2. The CDR3 consists of 15 residues. CDR1 is MNHNY and CDR2 is SVGAGI in the germline V gene (reference sequence). V lost 2 bases, J lost 4 bases, and 6 bases stayed unmatched. The CDR3 nucleotides read TGTGCCAGCAGTTACGCGGGAGAGGCGGCAGATACGCAGTATTTT. It yields the protein CASSYAGEAADTQYF.

The CDR3, as DNA: TGTGCCAGCCCTCCTCCCGACAGGGCTGAAGACGAGCAGTACTTC. This translates into CASPPPDRAEDEQYF. This sequence joins TRBV5-5 and TRBJ2-7; TRBD1 aligns across 7 bases. Germline V gives CDR1 SGHKS, CDR2 YYEKEE (reference sequence). J gave up 5 bases and V 7 bases, and 15 bases lay outside the gene matches. This CDR3 spans 15 amino acids.

This clone was detected only once. This sequence joins TRBV5-4 and TRBJ2-3; D possibly matches TRBD1 or TRBD2 (6 bases each). The V and J ends lost 4 bases and 2 bases respectively, with 14 bases between them. CDR1 SGHNT and CDR2 YYREEE come from the germline V gene (reference sequence). The CDR3 totals 15 residues. CDR3 nucleotide sequence: TGTGCCAGCAGCCTAGGGGGGCAGTACACAGATACGCAGTATTTT. Residues: CASSLGGQYTDTQYF.

The rearrangement links TRBV5-1 to TRBJ1-1; the match to TRBD1 covers 12 bases. CDR1 is SGHRS, CDR2 YFSETQ, per germline. The CDR3 extends over 16 amino acids. With 0 bases clipped from V and 4 bases from J, the junction kept 4 bases outside the gene matches. CDR3: CASSLGDRGPGTEAFF. The CDR3 nucleotides read TGCGCCAGCAGCTTGGGGGACAGGGGGCCCGGCACTGAAGCTTTCTTT. The full variable domain, completed using reference TRBV5-1 and TRBJ1-1, is KAGVTQTPRYLIKTRGQQVTLSCSPISGHRSVSWYQQTPGQGLQFLFEYFSETQRNKGNFPGRFSGRQFSNSRSEMNVSTLELGDSALYLCASSLGDRGPGTEAFFGQGTRLTVV.

This sequence joins TRBV6-6 and TRBJ2-3, with 15 bases lining up with TRBD2. CDR1 and CDR2 (germline): MNHNY, SVGAGI (reference sequence). The CDR3 sequence is 15 residues long. J was trimmed by 7 bases and V by 5 bases; bases with no gene match: 4. The CDR3 spells CASSSGTSGRNTQYF. The CDR3 DNA reads TGTGCCAGCAGTAGCGGGACTAGCGGGAGGAATACGCAGTATTTT.

This chain uses TRBV7-6 with TRBJ2-5; 7 bases match TRBD2. Per germline, CDR1 SGHVS and CDR2 FNYEAQ. This CDR3 region has 16 residues. With 5 bases clipped from V and 5 bases from J, the junction kept 14 bases outside the gene matches. For the CDR3, the DNA is TGTGCCAGCAGCCGAACTAGCGATAGAGGGTGGGAGACCCAGTACTTC. It encodes CASSRTSDRGWETQYF.

The chain has TRBV19 and TRBJ2-5; D perhaps matches TRBD1 (6 bases). CDR1 and CDR2 from the germline V gene are LNHDA and SQIVND (reference sequence). The CDR3 runs 14 residues. V shed 3 bases and J shed 5 bases, with 13 bases lying between them. CDR3 nucleotides: TGTGCCAGTAGTATGGGACATTCATGGGAGACCCAGTACTTC. Its translation is CASSMGHSWETQYF.

The V and J genes are TRBV27 and TRBJ2-1, with 10 bases that match TRBD2. V lost 5 bases to trimming and J lost 3 bases; unmatched junction nucleotides: 13. The CDR3 length is 18 residues. The germline V gene encodes CDR1 MNHEY and CDR2 SMNVEV (reference sequence). This CDR3 reads CASSPQHPGLASYNEQFF. The CDR3 bases are TGTGCCAGCAGTCCGCAACACCCGGGACTAGCGAGCTACAATGAGCAGTTCTTC.

The J gene is TRBJ1-1, the V gene TRBV6-1; D gene unclear. The germline V and J ends were trimmed by 2 bases and 6 bases, with 16 bases remaining between them. CDR1 and CDR2 (germline): MNHNS, SASEGT. CDR3 size: 15 residues. CDR3 region: CASSELSLTFPEAFF. As DNA, the CDR3 is TGTGCCAGCAGTGAACTCTCCCTCACGTTCCCTGAAGCTTTCTTT.

The chain links TRBV27 to TRBJ2-6; D unclear. V lost 9 bases, J lost 3 bases, and 9 bases lay in between. Per the germline V gene, CDR1 is MNHEY and CDR2 is SMNVEV (reference sequence). The CDR3 is 13 residues long. For the CDR3, the DNA is TGTGCCAGTTCCTGGAATGGGGCCAACGTCCTGACTTTC. Translating it yields CASSWNGANVLTF.

This clone came up once. Its ends do not fully match the called genes, so a read error is possible. This sequence joins TRBV19 and TRBJ2-7, with 13 bases fitting TRBD2. The germline V gene encodes CDR1 LNHDA and CDR2 SQIVND (reference sequence). The CDR3 loop spans 15 amino acids. Written as DNA, the CDR3 is TGTGCCAGTAGCAGGGGACTAGCGGGAAACTACAAGCAGTACTTC. Its translation: CASSRGLAGNYKQYF.